Reported below is one TCR beta chain. Antigen specificity is unknown. These data are taken from a study of shared clonotypes between healthy human individuals. At deep level, the assay was performed. Input per replicate PCR of unsorted PBMC was 300 ng DNA, corresponding to roughly 28,000 T cell genomes. The table came from immunoSEQ multiplex PCR; TCRdb's copy has only in-frame clones and leaves some out. The table has some 470,000 clones, roughly four fifths seen once. Overall study findings and caveats: Sequencing depth was predicted to influence how clonotypes are shared among donors.

The donors, healthy adults who were HIV-negative, had experienced no recent acute infections or vaccinations. V lost 5 bases, J lost 0 bases, and 13 bases lay in between. Per the germline V gene, CDR1 is SGHTA and CDR2 is FQGNSA. The CDR3 has 15 amino acids. The chain uses TRBV7-2 and TRBJ1-1, with D possibly TRBD1 on 6 matching bases. The specimen was PBMCs. The TCR comes from a woman between 40 and 50 years old in good health. Some clones in this sample may be carry-over from other donors' samples. The CDR3 DNA follows: TGTGCCAGCAGCGGTCGGACAGCAGTGAACACTGAAGCTTTCTTT. It translates to CASSGRTAVNTEAFF.